Sequencing of this TCR beta chain was carried out in a study of shared T cell receptors in the human thymus. There are 10 residues in the CDR3. Profiling relied on immunoSEQ multiplex PCR, and the TCRdb table lists in-frame clones only, not all of them. The data show over 650,000 clones, over 75% seen once. These records were also assigned to another study, of human thymus T cells. Per that study: The donor group consisted of healthy Finnish infants who were having corrective surgery for congenital heart defects. Resections removed during corrective heart surgery provided the thymus tissue used. Related studies noted strongly shared thymic repertoires across unrelated people.

The source is a boy in the first two years of life with a congenital heart defect. The sample comprised thymocytes. This rearrangement joins TRBV21-1 to TRBJ2-7; TRBD2, the D gene given by the table, was not confirmed from the DNA. TRBV21-1 is termed a pseudogene. CDR3 nucleotides: TGTGCCAGCAGTACCTACGAGCAGTACTTC. Its protein product is CASSTYEQYF.